This T cell receptor beta chain is drawn from a study of early T cells in non-severe SARS-CoV-2 infection. With 5 bases clipped from V and 9 bases from J, the junction kept 9 bases outside the gene matches. Germline loops: CDR1 MNHNS, CDR2 SASEGT. The length of the CDR3 is 15 residues. This clonotype was detected many times. TCRdb reanalysed the 5' RACE reads using MiXCR and keeps one entry per CDR3 protein. The data hold over 50,000 distinct CDR3 sequences, with about 12% observed a single time. The source material was whole blood. This receptor was taken from an adult who was a healthcare worker with PCR-confirmed SARS-CoV-2 infection or an uninfected control (not recorded which). This sequence joins TRBV6-1 and TRBJ2-1, with 11 bases aligning to TRBD2. The CDR3 DNA reads TGTGCCAGCAGTTCCCGGGCTAGCGGGGGGTTTGAGCAGTTCTTC. It encodes CASSSRASGGFEQFF.